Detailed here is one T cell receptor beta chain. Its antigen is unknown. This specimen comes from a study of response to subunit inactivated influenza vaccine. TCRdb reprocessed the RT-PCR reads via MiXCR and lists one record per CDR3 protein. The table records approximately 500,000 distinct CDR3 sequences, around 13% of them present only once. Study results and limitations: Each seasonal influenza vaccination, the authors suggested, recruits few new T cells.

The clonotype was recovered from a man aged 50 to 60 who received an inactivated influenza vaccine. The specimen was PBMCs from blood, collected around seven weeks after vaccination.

This chain's CDR3 is CATSRVQSEEQYF. The CDR3 DNA sequence: TGTGCCACCAGCAGAGTACAGTCTGAGGAGCAGTACTTC. The rearrangement uses TRBV15 and TRBJ2-7; D is unresolved. This CDR3 contains 13 residues. V was pared by 1 base and J by 7 bases, with 11 bases between. Germline V CDR1 and CDR2: LNHNV, YYDKDF (reference sequence).